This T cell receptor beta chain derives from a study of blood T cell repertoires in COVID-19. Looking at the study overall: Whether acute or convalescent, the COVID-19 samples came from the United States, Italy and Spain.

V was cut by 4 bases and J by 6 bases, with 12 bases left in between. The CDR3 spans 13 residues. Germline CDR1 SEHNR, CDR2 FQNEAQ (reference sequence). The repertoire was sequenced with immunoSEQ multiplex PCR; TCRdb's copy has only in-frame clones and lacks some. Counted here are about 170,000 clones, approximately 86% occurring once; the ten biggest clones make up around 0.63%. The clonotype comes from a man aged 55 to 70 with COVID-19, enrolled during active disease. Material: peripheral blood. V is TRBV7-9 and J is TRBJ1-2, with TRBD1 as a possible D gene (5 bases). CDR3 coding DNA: TGTGCCAGCAGCTCCAGCGGAGGGGATGGCTACACCTTC. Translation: CASSSSGGDGYTF.